This TCR beta chain was profiled in a study of blood T cell repertoires in COVID-19. Turning to the study itself: COVID-19 samples from acute and convalescent phases originated in the United States, Italy and Spain.

Patients at the Seattle site were enrolled during active infection and followed longitudinally. Under the authors' procedure: For nucleated cells, counts were estimated from reference gene primer amplification. TCRdb's table, derived via immunoSEQ multiplex PCR, lists solely in-frame clones and lacks some. V, J and clone size reflect that table, while D and trimming were determined from the DNA. This table holds roughly 150,000 clones, about 88% found once. The CDR3 totals 15 residues. Germline V CDR1 and CDR2: LGHNA, YSLEER. V was clipped by 2 bases and J by 4 bases, with 14 bases between them. The TCR originated in a woman of 80 years or more with COVID-19, enrolled during active disease. Sequences were obtained from peripheral blood. The genes are TRBV4-3 and TRBJ1-2; D call uncertain. In DNA form, the CDR3 reads TGCGCCAGCAGCCAACCAAAAGACAAATTCTATGGCTACACCTTC. Translated: CASSQPKDKFYGYTF.